This T cell receptor beta chain emerged from a study of shared T cell receptors in the human thymus. The germline V gene encodes CDR1 SGHRS and CDR2 YFSETQ. CDR3 size: 13 residues. V lost 4 bases to trimming and J lost 5 bases, with 12 bases between them. TCRdb's table, derived via immunoSEQ multiplex PCR, lists solely in-frame clones and lacks some. The data contain more than 550,000 clones, around 87% of them singletons. This sample also belongs to another study, concerning human thymus T cells.

The sequence was collected from a boy under two years old with a congenital heart defect. The material sequenced was thymocytes. This rearrangement joins TRBV5-1 to TRBJ2-5; a weak D match, TRBD1 (5 bases). The CDR3 coding sequence is TGCGCCAGCAGCCCAGGGTCAAAGGAGACCCAGTACTTC. Its protein is CASSPGSKETQYF.